This TCR beta chain was recorded in a study of cytomegalovirus exposure and HLA in healthy donors. Study-wide findings and caveats: Information on immune exposure was restricted to one variable (CMV serostatus).

Only a few counts were recorded for this clone. Its matching antigen is unknown. PCR amplification relied on 60 Vbeta primers (plus 13 Jbeta primers). Some clones are missing from TCRdb's copy, which holds only in-frame ones; the method was immunoSEQ multiplex PCR. The repertoire consists of 30,000 to 35,000 clones, with 55% to 80% occurring once and the leading ten covering around 9.1%. The CDR3 runs to 14 residues. Unmatched junction bases numbered 3, after V lost 4 bases and J lost 0 bases. Germline lookup yields CDR1 SGHDT and CDR2 YYEEEE. This sequence joins TRBV5-6 and TRBJ1-1, with TRBD1 matching over 7 bases. The receptor comes from a man between 35 and 55 years old in good health and CMV-seropositive. The sequenced material came from PBMCs. In DNA, the CDR3 is TGTGCCAGCAGCGGGACAGCCATGAACACTGAAGCTTTCTTT. Amino acids: CASSGTAMNTEAFF.